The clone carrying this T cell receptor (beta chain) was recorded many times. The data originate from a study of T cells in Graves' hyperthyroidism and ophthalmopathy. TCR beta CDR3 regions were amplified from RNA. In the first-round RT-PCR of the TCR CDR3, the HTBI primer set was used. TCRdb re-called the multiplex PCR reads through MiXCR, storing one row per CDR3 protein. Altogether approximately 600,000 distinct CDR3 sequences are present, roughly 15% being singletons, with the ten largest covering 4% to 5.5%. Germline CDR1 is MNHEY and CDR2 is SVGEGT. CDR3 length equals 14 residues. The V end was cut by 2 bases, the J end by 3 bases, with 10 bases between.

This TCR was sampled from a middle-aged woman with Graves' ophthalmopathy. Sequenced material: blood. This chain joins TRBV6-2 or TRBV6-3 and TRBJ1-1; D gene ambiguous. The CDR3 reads CASSYGNSYTEAFF. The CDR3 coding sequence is TGTGCCAGCAGTTACGGGAACAGCTACACTGAAGCTTTCTTT.